This T cell receptor beta chain was sequenced for a study of spatial heterogeneity in lung cancer (dated by TCRdb to the late 2010s). Turning to the overall study: Samples were obtained from approximately 72 patients with early-stage, untreated non-small cell lung cancer from the lung TRACERx cohort. Follow-up PBMC samples were sequenced whenever available, with a median time to follow-up of approximately 23 months after resection. Beta-chain transcripts were consistently detected in greater numbers than alpha-chain transcripts, which likely reflects a higher abundance of beta-chain transcripts. In the raw uncorrected reads, each unique combination of TCR and UMI appeared more than ten times on average. In non-small cell lung cancer, the study quantitatively compared TCR alpha and beta repertoires across several tumor regions, matched nontumor lung, and blood. Nonsynonymous mutation counts, determined by whole-exome sequencing of tumor tissue, were related to TCR repertoire features. Both alpha and beta chains were TCR-sequenced in around 230 tumor regions, around 64 matched nontumor lung samples and around 54 PBMC samples obtained at surgery.

In this sample, this clonotype turned up many times. Its recognized antigen is unknown. The record has no base qualities; no much larger clone is one base away. The protocol used for the library was 5' RACE. The instrument was a NextSeq 500. In the TCR library protocol, a unique molecular identifier was attached to each TCR cDNA molecule so that PCR and sequencing errors could be corrected. For the original study's pipeline: Decombinator tools were used for TCR identification, UMI-based error correction and CDR3 extraction. TCRs above a frequency of 2 per 1,000, corresponding to the top 1% of the tumor frequency distribution, were defined as expanded. Rényi diversity was computed with the R vegan package after subsampling each repertoire 100 times to 5,000 TCRs. CDR3 similarity networks were constructed using string-kernel similarity of amino acid triplets, with links drawn between CDR3s whose pairwise similarity was above 0.82. The raw public reads went through TCRdb reprocessing: fastp at Q25, MiXCR clone calling, in-frame beta chains kept. Under each unique CDR3 protein, matching rows form one entry showing the most common genes and DNA. The V and J calls and clone size come from TCRdb's table, not from the authors' own analysis. Within this sample are 110,000 or so distinct CDR3 sequences, with 9.5% to 14% of them counted one time only. 24% of the sample belongs to the ten largest clones.

Sample time point, as interpreted from the label and publication: blood at routine non-recurrence follow-up after resection. Whole RNA extracted from tumor and nontumor lung tissue, or from cryopreserved PBMC samples, was used for TCR sequencing without cell sorting. A patient was chosen for TCR sequencing only when enough RNA was available from at least two tumor regions. Overall results and qualifications from the work: Ubiquitous expanded tumor TCRs were found in blood more often at tumor resection than at routine follow-up. Confirming at a functional level the hypothesis that regional TCRs recognize regional mutations was considered to require additional single-cell paired TCR alpha and beta sequencing. Only 14 patients were included in comparisons of baseline and follow-up blood repertoires.

The source material was PBMCs, sampled at follow-up. The source of this sequence is a female donor with early-stage non-small cell lung cancer.

The bases read TGTGCCAGCAGCCCCGACAGCCTTGGCACAGATACGCAGTATTTT. Its translation is CASSPDSLGTDTQYF. The V and J genes are TRBV7-2 and TRBJ2-3, and perhaps TRBD1 as D gene, on 5 matching bases. Trimming removed 5 bases from V and 1 base from J, leaving 13 bases between the germline ends. The germline V gene supplies CDR1 SGHTA and CDR2 FQGNSA. The CDR3 spans 15 residues, from the cysteine through the phenylalanine. Here the CDR3 DNA is all that survives: 45 bases in frame from base 1.